This T cell receptor beta chain was retrieved from a study of blood T cell repertoires in COVID-19. Study information: The analysed material was cDNA or gDNA that came from T cells, B-cell-depleted T cells, or PBMCs.

Authors' analysis steps: Nucleated cell counts were estimated from reference gene primer amplification. Assay used: immunoSEQ multiplex PCR; TCRdb lists only in-frame clones, some missing. For V, J and clone size, that table is used; D and trimming come from the DNA. The profile shows 110,000 to 150,000 clones, approximately 90% of them singletons. Between the trimmed V and J ends, which lost 2 bases and 0 bases, there was a span of 16 bases. The CDR3 loop spans 18 amino acids. Germline V CDR1 and CDR2: MGHRA, YSYEKL. The sequencing input was peripheral blood. The chain is built from TRBV4-1 and TRBJ2-2; maybe TRBD2 (6 bases). The receptor was isolated from a woman older than 75 with acute or convalescent COVID-19. The CDR3 loop is CASSQRMMGRTNTGELFF. CDR3 coding DNA: TGCGCCAGCAGCCAACGGATGATGGGGAGGACGAACACCGGGGAGCTGTTTTTT.